One sample yielded the 28 T cell receptor beta chains listed below, sequenced in a study of cytomegalovirus exposure and HLA in healthy donors. Measured with immunoSEQ multiplex PCR; TCRdb has only the in-frame clones, and not every one. The profile shows roughly 300,000 clones, 80% to 90% of them singletons. Sequencing was done on a sample of PBMCs. Receptors originate from a woman younger than 30 in good health and CMV-seronegative.

The gene calls are TRBV28 and TRBJ1-3, with 7 bases fitting TRBD1. The CDR3 sequence is 15 residues long. CDR1 MDHEN and CDR2 SYDVKM come from the germline V gene. The V gene end was trimmed by 5 bases and the J gene end by 6 bases; junction bases not matched to a gene: 10. The CDR3 here is CASSAPGQTQNTIYF. The CDR3, as DNA: TGTGCCAGCAGTGCCCCGGGACAGACCCAAAACACCATATATTTT.

This sequence joins TRBV18 and TRBJ1-2, with a possible D match to TRBD1 (6 bases). Germline V gene sequence: CDR1 KGHSH, CDR2 LQKENI. The CDR3 contains 16 residues. Trimming pared 2 bases from V and 0 bases from J, leaving 13 bases between. CDR3 amino acids: CASSPGQYQANYGYTF. The CDR3 DNA sequence: TGTGCCAGCTCACCAGGACAGTACCAAGCTAACTATGGCTACACCTTC.

The V gene is TRBV4-3, the J gene TRBJ1-3; D not certain. The V gene lost 0 bases and the J gene lost 2 bases, with 11 bases spanning the gap. Germline V gives CDR1 LGHNA, CDR2 YSLEER. The CDR3 runs 16 residues. The CDR3 DNA is TGCGCCAGCAGCCAAGATTGGAGGGAGACTGGAAACACCATATATTTT. This encodes CASSQDWRETGNTIYF.

The chain has TRBV29-1 and TRBJ2-5; maybe TRBD1 (5 bases). This CDR3 has 13 residues. Trimming took off 4 bases at V and 5 bases at J, with 14 bases between the two ends. Germline CDR1 and CDR2: SQVTM and ANQGSEA. The CDR3 DNA reads as TGCAGCGTTGTCCGGACGAACAGGGAGACCCAGTACTTC. Amino acids: CSVVRTNRETQYF.

The gene calls are TRBV6-6 and TRBJ2-3; the match to TRBD1 covers 9 bases. CDR1 is MNHNY and CDR2 is SVGAGI in the germline V gene (reference sequence). V was pared by 5 bases and J by 3 bases, with 9 bases of the junction left unmatched. The CDR3 totals 16 residues. The CDR3 DNA sequence: TGTGCCAGCAGTGGGGCCGGGACAGGGTCAACAGATACGCAGTATTTT. It is translated as CASSGAGTGSTDTQYF.

This clone was seen repeatedly, ten times or more. This chain joins TRBV6-5 and TRBJ2-5; tentative D call: TRBD2 (6 bases). Trimming removed 0 bases at V and 9 bases at J, with 17 bases between. The germline CDR1 and CDR2 sequences are MNHEY and SVGAGI. CDR3 length equals 15 residues. CDR3 loop: CASSYSVTHGGAQYF. The CDR3 DNA follows: TGTGCCAGCAGTTACTCTGTCACACACGGGGGTGCCCAGTACTTC.

This rearrangement joins TRBV27 to TRBJ2-7, with 10 nucleotides matching TRBD1. The CDR3 has 15 amino acids. Trimming at V came to 5 bases and at J to 3 bases, leaving 7 bases not matched to a gene. CDR1 MNHEY and CDR2 SMNVEV come from the germline V gene (reference sequence). The chain's CDR3 is CASSLTGTGVYEQYF. CDR3 bases: TGTGCCAGCAGTCTAACCGGGACAGGGGTCTACGAGCAGTACTTC.

This sequence joins TRBV27 and TRBJ2-5; tentatively, D is TRBD1 (5 bases). Germline V gene sequence: CDR1 MNHEY, CDR2 SMNVEV (reference sequence). This CDR3 has 13 amino acids. The germline V and J ends were trimmed by 4 bases and 1 base, with 7 bases remaining between them. The CDR3 loop is CASSWQGQETQYF. The CDR3 DNA is TGTGCCAGCAGTTGGCAGGGCCAAGAGACCCAGTACTTC.

DNA for the CDR3: TGTGCCAGCAGCGTAGCGCAGGGTAGTGAAAAACTGTTTTTT. Translating gives CASSVAQGSEKLFF. V and J are TRBV9 and TRBJ1-4; maybe TRBD1 (5 bases). This CDR3 spans 14 amino acids. The V end was cut by 0 bases, the J end by 7 bases, with 10 bases between. CDR1 SGDLS and CDR2 YYNGEE come from the germline V gene.

The rearrangement links TRBV7-2 to TRBJ1-1; perhaps TRBD1 as D (6 bases). Trimming stripped 1 base from V and 1 base from J, with 13 bases between. The germline V gene has CDR1 SGHTA and CDR2 FQGNSA. There are 16 residues in the CDR3. CDR3 in amino acids: CASSLVGGAQNTEAFF. As DNA, the CDR3 is TGTGCCAGCAGCTTAGTAGGGGGGGCCCAGAACACTGAAGCTTTCTTT.

This rearrangement joins TRBV15 to TRBJ1-2, with D possibly TRBD1 on 5 matching bases. From germline, CDR1 is LNHNV and CDR2 YYDKDF (reference sequence). CDR3 length: 15 amino acids. V was pared by 0 bases and J by 5 bases, with 13 bases between. CDR3 region: CATSRDRGGGYGYTF. The CDR3 DNA follows: TGTGCCACCAGCAGAGATCGGGGCGGGGGTTATGGCTACACCTTC.

The chain links TRBV19 to TRBJ2-7, with 8 bases matching TRBD2. Per germline, CDR1 LNHDA and CDR2 SQIVND (reference sequence). This CDR3 comprises 13 residues. Losses at the gene ends were 7 bases for V and 0 bases for J; bases not matched to a gene: 2. CDR3 coding DNA: TGTGCCAGTACGGGAGGGCCCTCCTACGAGCAGTACTTC. Amino acid sequence: CASTGGPSYEQYF.

This clone appeared a single time. The rearrangement joins TRBV5-4 to TRBJ2-7; 11 nucleotides match TRBD1. Losses at the gene ends were 4 bases for V and 4 bases for J; bases not matched to a gene: 7. The CDR3 is 15 residues long. Germline V gives CDR1 SGHNT, CDR2 YYREEE (reference sequence). CDR3 residues: CASSGGQGAVYEQYF. DNA for the CDR3: TGTGCCAGCAGCGGTGGACAGGGGGCCGTATACGAGCAGTACTTC.

The V call is TRBV9, the J call TRBJ2-2; a weak D match, TRBD1 (6 bases). This CDR3 has 15 residues. Trimming took off 6 bases at V and 0 bases at J, with 12 bases between the two ends. The germline V gene encodes CDR1 SGDLS and CDR2 YYNGEE. CDR3 in amino acids: CASTRTETNTGELFF. The CDR3 DNA reads TGTGCCAGCACCCGGACAGAGACGAACACCGGGGAGCTGTTTTTT.

This clone showed up just once. The CDR3 reads CASSQERTIVSYEQYF. CDR3 DNA sequence: TGTGCCAGCAGCCAAGAAAGGACTATTGTCTCCTACGAGCAGTACTTC. The chain uses TRBV4-2 and TRBJ2-7; possible D gene TRBD2, 6 bases. The CDR3 is 16 residues long. Germline loops: CDR1 LGHNA, CDR2 YNFKEQ. V was shortened by 0 bases and J by 0 bases, with 12 bases between the two germline ends.

The J gene is TRBJ2-5, the V gene TRBV27; 11 bases are a match to TRBD1. From germline, CDR1 is MNHEY and CDR2 SMNVEV (reference sequence). The CDR3 is 13 residues long. The V gene end was trimmed by 11 bases and the J gene end by 4 bases; junction bases not matched to a gene: 6. Here the CDR3 reads CASRTGGAETQYF. DNA of the CDR3: TGTGCCTCCCGGACAGGGGGCGCAGAGACCCAGTACTTC.

This chain joins TRBV9 and TRBJ2-1, with 7 bases fitting TRBD2. The length of the CDR3 is 14 residues. The germline CDR1 and CDR2 sequences are SGDLS and YYNGEE. The trim removed 4 bases at V and 7 bases at J, leaving 8 bases unmatched. The CDR3: CASSPRTSRNEQFF. The DNA for the CDR3 is TGTGCCAGCAGCCCTAGGACTAGTCGGAATGAGCAGTTCTTC.

The chain combines TRBV6-1 with TRBJ1-5, with TRBD1 matching over 10 bases. Trimming cost V 0 bases and J 5 bases; bases outside gene matches: 10. Germline lookup yields CDR1 MNHNS and CDR2 SASEGT. The CDR3 runs 18 residues. CDR3: CASSEAETGGGGDQPQHF. In DNA, the CDR3 is TGTGCCAGCAGTGAAGCGGAGACAGGGGGCGGGGGAGATCAGCCCCAGCATTTT.

This clone was detected ten times or more. Other DNA sequences in the sample encode the same CDR3. The rearrangement joins TRBV7-2 to TRBJ1-5, with a possible D match to TRBD1 (6 bases). The V end lost 2 bases, the J end lost 4 bases, and 6 bases lay between the germline ends. Germline V gene lookup returns CDR1 SGHTA and CDR2 FQGNSA. This CDR3 has 13 amino acids. The CDR3 here is CASSLRGNQPQHF. CDR3 DNA sequence: TGTGCCAGCAGCTTAAGGGGGAATCAGCCCCAGCATTTT.

The genes are TRBV10-3 and TRBJ2-7, with 14 bases that match TRBD2. Per the germline V gene, CDR1 is ENHRY and CDR2 is SYGVKD. CDR3 length equals 18 residues. The V and J ends lost 4 bases and 0 bases, in that order; junction bases with no gene match: 8. CDR3 residues: CAISGLAGGLSPSYEQYF. As DNA, the CDR3 is TGTGCCATCAGTGGACTAGCGGGAGGGCTCTCGCCCTCCTACGAGCAGTACTTC.

This clone has more than one count but fewer than ten. The CDR3 region has the DNA TGTGCCAGCAGCGTAGAGGCAGGGGATAATTTTGATACGCAGTATTTT. As protein: CASSVEAGDNFDTQYF. The V and J genes are TRBV9 and TRBJ2-3; D might be TRBD1 (6 bases). Germline assignment: CDR1 SGDLS and CDR2 YYNGEE. This CDR3 contains 16 residues. The V end was cut by 0 bases, the J end by 6 bases, with 17 bases between.

The chain joins TRBV28 to TRBJ2-7, with D perhaps TRBD1 (5 bases). CDR1 MDHEN and CDR2 SYDVKM come from the germline V gene. Trimming cost V 6 bases and J 5 bases, with 11 bases left between them. The length of the CDR3 is 12 residues. CDR3 region: CASSLTVDEQYF. The DNA for the CDR3 is TGTGCCAGCAGCCTGACAGTCGACGAGCAGTACTTC.

This clone was observed once. The rearrangement uses TRBV2 and TRBJ1-5; D is unclear. V dropped 7 bases and J dropped 0 bases, with 10 bases sitting between them. The germline V gene encodes CDR1 SNHLY and CDR2 FYNNEI. CDR3 length: 14 residues. CDR3 residues: CASNGAYSNQPQHF. CDR3 nucleotides: TGTGCCAGCAATGGAGCATATAGCAATCAGCCCCAGCATTTT.

The chain couples TRBV13 to TRBJ1-1; D unresolved. The germline CDR1 and CDR2 sequences are PRHDT and FYEKMQ (reference sequence). This CDR3 is 13 amino acids long. V was shortened by 3 bases and J by 5 bases, with 10 bases between the two germline ends. The CDR3 spells CASSFPAGTEAFF. The CDR3 DNA follows: TGTGCCAGCAGCTTTCCCGCGGGGACTGAAGCTTTCTTT. The full variable domain, its missing parts supplied by reference TRBV13 and TRBJ1-1, is AAGVIQSPRHLIKEKRETATLKCYPIPRHDTVYWYQQGPGQDPQFLISFYEKMQSDKGSIPDRFSAQQFSDYHSELNMSSLELGDSALYFCASSFPAGTEAFFGQGTRLTVV.

This chain links TRBV5-1 with TRBJ2-6; 8 bases fit TRBD1. CDR3 length: 16 amino acids. V lost 7 bases and J lost 2; bases outside the gene matches: 8. From germline, CDR1 is SGHRS and CDR2 YFSETQ. The CDR3: CASSGTGLAGANVLTF. The CDR3 DNA follows: TGCGCCAGCTCCGGGACAGGTTTAGCTGGGGCCAACGTCCTGACTTTC.

The V gene is TRBV27, the J gene TRBJ2-7; possibly TRBD1 for D (5 bases). The CDR3 contains 15 residues. The germline V gene has CDR1 MNHEY and CDR2 SMNVEV (reference sequence). Trimming left V 1 base short and J 6 bases short, with 16 bases between. DNA of the CDR3: TGTGCCAGCAGTTTATTTTGGGGCTCAAAGGGCGAGCAGTACTTC. Its translation: CASSLFWGSKGEQYF.

The chain has TRBV29-1 and TRBJ1-2; TRBD1 is a possible D gene (6 bases). The CDR3 is made up of 15 amino acids. Deletions cut 6 bases from V and 0 bases from J, with 17 bases between. Germline CDR1 is SQVTM and CDR2 is ANQGSEA. The chain's CDR3 is CSVLLWDIANYGYTF. In DNA, the CDR3 is TGCAGCGTGTTACTATGGGACATCGCTAACTATGGCTACACCTTC.

V is TRBV28 and J is TRBJ1-1; 7 bases agree with TRBD1. CDR3 length: 15 amino acids. Germline V gene sequence: CDR1 MDHEN, CDR2 SYDVKM. J lost 4 bases, V lost 6 bases, and 11 bases had no gene match. The CDR3 region is CASRATGTFRTEAFF. CDR3 bases: TGTGCCAGCAGGGCGACAGGGACCTTCCGCACTGAAGCTTTCTTT.